The text below deals with one T cell receptor (beta chain). The data were taken from a study of shared clonotypes between healthy human individuals. This CDR3 region has 17 residues. Germline assignment: CDR1 SGHTA and CDR2 FQGTGA. Between the trimmed V and J ends, which lost 2 bases and 1 base, there was a span of 15 bases. Ten immunoSEQ deep assay plates were used to sequence the DNA of unsorted PBMCs. Per the original methods: In the immunoSEQ data, sequences were junction-only and lacked quality scores, so filtering differed. The data were produced by immunoSEQ multiplex PCR, yet TCRdb's version contains in-frame clones alone and is incomplete. From that table come the V and J calls and clone size; the DNA was used to work out D and trimming. The sample comprises around 500,000 clones, over 70% of which are singletons, and 12% rests with the top ten.

Sequenced input: PBMCs. The TCR comes from a woman aged 40 to 50 in good health. Some clones in this sample may be carry-over from other donors' samples. V is TRBV7-3 and J is TRBJ1-5; no firm D call. This chain's CDR3 is CASSLFKYKNSNQPQHF. Here the CDR3 DNA reads TGTGCCAGCAGCTTATTTAAGTATAAAAACAGCAATCAGCCCCAGCATTTT.